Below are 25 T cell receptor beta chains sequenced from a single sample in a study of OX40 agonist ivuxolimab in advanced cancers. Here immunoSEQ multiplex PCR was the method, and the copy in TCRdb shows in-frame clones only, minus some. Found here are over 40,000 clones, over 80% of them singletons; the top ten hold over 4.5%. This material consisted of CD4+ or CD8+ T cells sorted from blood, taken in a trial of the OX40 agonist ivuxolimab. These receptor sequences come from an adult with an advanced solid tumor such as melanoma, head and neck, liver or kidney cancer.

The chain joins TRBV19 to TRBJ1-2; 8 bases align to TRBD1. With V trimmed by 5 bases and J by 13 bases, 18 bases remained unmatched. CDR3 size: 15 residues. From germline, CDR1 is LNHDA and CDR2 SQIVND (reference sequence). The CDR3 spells CASSRTGSGDREFTF. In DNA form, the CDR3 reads TGTGCCAGTAGTCGGACAGGGTCTGGTGACCGAGAGTTCACCTTC.

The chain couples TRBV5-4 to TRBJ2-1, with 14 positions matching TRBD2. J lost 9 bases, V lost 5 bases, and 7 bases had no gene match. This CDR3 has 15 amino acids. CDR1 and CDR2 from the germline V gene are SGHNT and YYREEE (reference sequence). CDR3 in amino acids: CASSWGLAGASEQFF. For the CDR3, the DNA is TGTGCCAGCAGTTGGGGACTAGCGGGAGCGTCTGAGCAGTTCTTC. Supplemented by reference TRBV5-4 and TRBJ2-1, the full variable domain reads ETGVTQSPTHLIKTRGQQVTLRCSSQSGHNTVSWYQQALGQGPQFIFQYYREEENGRGNFPPRFSGLQFPNYSSELNVNALELDDSALYLCASSWGLAGASEQFFGPGTRLTVL.

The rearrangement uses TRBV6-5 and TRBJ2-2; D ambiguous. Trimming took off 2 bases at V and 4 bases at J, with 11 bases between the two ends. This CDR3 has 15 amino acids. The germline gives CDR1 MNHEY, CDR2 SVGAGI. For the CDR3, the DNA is TGTGCCAGCAGTTACAAAGGGTTTTCCACCGGGGAGCTGTTTTTT. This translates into CASSYKGFSTGELFF.

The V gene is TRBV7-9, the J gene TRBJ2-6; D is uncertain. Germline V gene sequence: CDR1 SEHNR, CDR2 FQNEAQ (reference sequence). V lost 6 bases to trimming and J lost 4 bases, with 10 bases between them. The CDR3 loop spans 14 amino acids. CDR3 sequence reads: CASSVRSGANVLTF. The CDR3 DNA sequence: TGTGCCAGCAGTGTCCGATCCGGGGCCAACGTCCTGACTTTC.

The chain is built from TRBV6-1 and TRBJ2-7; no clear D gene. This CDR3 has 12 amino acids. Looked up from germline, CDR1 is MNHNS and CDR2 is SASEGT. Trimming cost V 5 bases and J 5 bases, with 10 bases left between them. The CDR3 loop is CASSRPFDEQYF. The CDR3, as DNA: TGTGCCAGCAGTCGCCCCTTCGACGAGCAGTACTTC.

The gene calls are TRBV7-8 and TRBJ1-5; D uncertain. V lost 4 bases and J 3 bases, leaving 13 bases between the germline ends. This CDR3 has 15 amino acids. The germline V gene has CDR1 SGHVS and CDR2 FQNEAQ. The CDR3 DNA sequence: TGTGCCAGCAGCTCCCCCAGAGAGTTCAATCAGCCCCAGCATTTT. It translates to CASSSPREFNQPQHF.

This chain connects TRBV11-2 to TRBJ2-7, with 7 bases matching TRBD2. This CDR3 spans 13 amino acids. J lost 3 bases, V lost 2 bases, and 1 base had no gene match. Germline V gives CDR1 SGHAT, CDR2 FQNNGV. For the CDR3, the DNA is TGTGCCAGCAGCTTATGGGACTACTACGAGCAGTACTTC. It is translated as CASSLWDYYEQYF. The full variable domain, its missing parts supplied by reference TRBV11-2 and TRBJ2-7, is EAGVAQSPRYKIIEKRQSVAFWCNPISGHATLYWYQQILGQGPKLLIQFQNNGVVDDSQLPKDRFSAERLKGVDSTLKIQPAKLEDSAVYLCASSLWDYYEQYFGPGTRLTVT.

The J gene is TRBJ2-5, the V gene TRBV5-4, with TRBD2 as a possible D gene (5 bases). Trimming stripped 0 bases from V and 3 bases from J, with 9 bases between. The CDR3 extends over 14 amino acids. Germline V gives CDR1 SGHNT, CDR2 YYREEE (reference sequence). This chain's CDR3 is CASSLALREETQYF. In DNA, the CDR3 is TGTGCCAGCAGCTTGGCATTGAGGGAAGAGACCCAGTACTTC.

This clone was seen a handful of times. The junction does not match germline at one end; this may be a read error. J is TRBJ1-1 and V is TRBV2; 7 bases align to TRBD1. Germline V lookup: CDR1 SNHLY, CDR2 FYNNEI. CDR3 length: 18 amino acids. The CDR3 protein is CASSVRQGGFKTNSEAFF. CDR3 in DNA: TGTGCCAGCAGTGTGCGACAGGGTGGGTTCAAAACGAACTCTGAAGCTTTCTTT.

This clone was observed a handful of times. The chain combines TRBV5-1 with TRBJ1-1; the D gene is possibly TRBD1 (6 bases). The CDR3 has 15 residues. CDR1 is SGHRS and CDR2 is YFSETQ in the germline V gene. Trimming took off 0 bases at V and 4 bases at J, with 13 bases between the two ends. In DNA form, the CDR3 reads TGCGCCAGCAGCTTGGGGGCAGGGGTAGGCACTGAAGCTTTCTTT. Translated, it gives CASSLGAGVGTEAFF.

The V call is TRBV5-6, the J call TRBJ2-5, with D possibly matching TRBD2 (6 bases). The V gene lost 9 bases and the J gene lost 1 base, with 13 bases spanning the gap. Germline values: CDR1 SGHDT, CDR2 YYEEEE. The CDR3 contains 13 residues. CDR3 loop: CATGGFFQETQYF. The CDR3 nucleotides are TGTGCCACCGGAGGGTTTTTCCAAGAGACCCAGTACTTC.

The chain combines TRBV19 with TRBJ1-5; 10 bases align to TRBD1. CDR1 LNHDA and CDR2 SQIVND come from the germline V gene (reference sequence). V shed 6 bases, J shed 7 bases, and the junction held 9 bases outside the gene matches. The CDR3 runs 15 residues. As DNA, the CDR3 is TGTGCCAGTAGACTGGGGACAGGGGCCGGGCAGCCCCAGCATTTT. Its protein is CASRLGTGAGQPQHF.

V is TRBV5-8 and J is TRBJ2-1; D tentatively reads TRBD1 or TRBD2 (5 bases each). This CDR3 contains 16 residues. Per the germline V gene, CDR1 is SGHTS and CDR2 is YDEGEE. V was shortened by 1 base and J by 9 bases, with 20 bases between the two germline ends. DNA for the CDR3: TGTGCCAGCAGCTTGCCCGGGACCACCGCCGAGGGTGAGCAGTTCTTC. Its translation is CASSLPGTTAEGEQFF. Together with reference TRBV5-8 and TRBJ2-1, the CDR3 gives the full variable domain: EAGVTQSPTHLIKTRGQQATLRCSPISGHTSVYWYQQALGLGLQFLLWYDEGEERNRGNFPPRFSGRQFPNYSSELNVNALELEDSALYLCASSLPGTTAEGEQFFGPGTRLTVL.

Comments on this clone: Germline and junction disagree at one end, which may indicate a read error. CDR3 sequence reads: CASSLTGNYGCTF. As DNA, the CDR3 is TGTGCCAGCAGTCTTACAGGGAACTATGGCTGCACCTTC. The J gene is TRBJ1-2, the V gene TRBV28; perhaps TRBD1 as D (6 bases). The germline V gene encodes CDR1 MDHEN and CDR2 SYDVKM. This CDR3 contains 13 residues.

CDR3 coding DNA: TGTGCCAGCAGCGTAGCTTCAGCCGCCCCAACCTTC. This encodes CASSVASAAPTF. The chain carries TRBV9 and TRBJ1-2; no definite D call. CDR1 is SGDLS and CDR2 is YYNGEE in the germline V gene. The CDR3 has 12 amino acids. V lost 0 bases to trimming and J lost 14 bases, with 14 bases between them.

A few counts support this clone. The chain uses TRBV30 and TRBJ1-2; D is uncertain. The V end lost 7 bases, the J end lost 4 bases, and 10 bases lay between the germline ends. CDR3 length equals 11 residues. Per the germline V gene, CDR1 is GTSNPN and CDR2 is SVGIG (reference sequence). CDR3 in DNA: TGTGCCTTGCAAGAGAGCTATGGCTACACCTTC. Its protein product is CALQESYGYTF.

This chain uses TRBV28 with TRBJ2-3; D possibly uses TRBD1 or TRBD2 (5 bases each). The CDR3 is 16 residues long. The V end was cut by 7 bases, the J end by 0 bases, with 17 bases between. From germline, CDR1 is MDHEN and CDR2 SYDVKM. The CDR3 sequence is CASTTGPGSSTDTQYF. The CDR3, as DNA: TGTGCCAGCACCACGGGGCCCGGATCTAGCACAGATACGCAGTATTTT.

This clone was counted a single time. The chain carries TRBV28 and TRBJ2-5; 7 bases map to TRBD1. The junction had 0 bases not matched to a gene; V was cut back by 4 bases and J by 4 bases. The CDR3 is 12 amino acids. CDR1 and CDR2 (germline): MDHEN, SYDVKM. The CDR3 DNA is TGTGCCAGCAGTTGGGACAGAGAGACCCAGTACTTC. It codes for CASSWDRETQYF.

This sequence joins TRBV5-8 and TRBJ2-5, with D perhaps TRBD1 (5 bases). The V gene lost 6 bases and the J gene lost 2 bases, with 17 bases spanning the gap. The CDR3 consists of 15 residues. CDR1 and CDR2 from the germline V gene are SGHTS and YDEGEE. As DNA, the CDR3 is TGTGCCAGCAACCAGGGTGACGGACAACAAGAGACCCAGTACTTC. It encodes CASNQGDGQQETQYF.

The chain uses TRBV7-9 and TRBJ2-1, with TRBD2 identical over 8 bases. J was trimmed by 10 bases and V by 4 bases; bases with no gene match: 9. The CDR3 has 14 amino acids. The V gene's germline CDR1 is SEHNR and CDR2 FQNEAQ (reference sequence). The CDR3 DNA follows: TGTGCCAGCAGCTCCGGGACTAGTGATTGGGAGCAGTTCTTC. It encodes CASSSGTSDWEQFF.

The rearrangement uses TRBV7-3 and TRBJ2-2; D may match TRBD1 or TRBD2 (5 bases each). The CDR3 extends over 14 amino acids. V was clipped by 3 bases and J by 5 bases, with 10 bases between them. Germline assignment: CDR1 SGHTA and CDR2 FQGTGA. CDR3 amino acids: CASSLHGATGELFF. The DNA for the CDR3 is TGTGCCAGCAGCTTGCACGGGGCGACCGGGGAGCTGTTTTTT.

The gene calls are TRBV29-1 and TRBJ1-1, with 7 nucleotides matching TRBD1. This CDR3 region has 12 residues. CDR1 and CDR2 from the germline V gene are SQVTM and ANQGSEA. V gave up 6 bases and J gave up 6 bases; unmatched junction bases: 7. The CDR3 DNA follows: TGCAGCGTCAGGGGGGTGATCGCTGAAGCTTTCTTT. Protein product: CSVRGVIAEAFF.

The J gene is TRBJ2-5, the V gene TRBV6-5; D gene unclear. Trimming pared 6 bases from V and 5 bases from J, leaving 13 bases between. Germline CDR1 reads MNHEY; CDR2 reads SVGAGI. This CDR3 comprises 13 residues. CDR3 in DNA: TGTGCCAGCAGCCGGACGCTGAAGGAGACCCAGTACTTC. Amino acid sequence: CASSRTLKETQYF.

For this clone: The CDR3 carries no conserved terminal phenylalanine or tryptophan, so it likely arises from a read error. In DNA form, the CDR3 reads TGTGCCAGCAGTTTGATTTCAGGGCGCTTCGCTTTCCTT. Its translation is CASSLISGRFAFL. The chain combines TRBV6-5 with TRBJ1-1, with D maybe TRBD1 (5 bases). CDR1 and CDR2 from the germline V gene are MNHEY and SVGAGI. Trimming pared 4 bases from V and 11 bases from J, leaving 17 bases between. The CDR3 covers 13 residues.

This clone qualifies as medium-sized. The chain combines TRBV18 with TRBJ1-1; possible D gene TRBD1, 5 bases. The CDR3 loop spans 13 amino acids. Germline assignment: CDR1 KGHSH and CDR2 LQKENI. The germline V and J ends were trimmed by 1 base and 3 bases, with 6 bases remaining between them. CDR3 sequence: CASSPRQYTEAFF. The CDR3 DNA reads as TGTGCCAGCTCACCACGACAGTACACTGAAGCTTTCTTT.